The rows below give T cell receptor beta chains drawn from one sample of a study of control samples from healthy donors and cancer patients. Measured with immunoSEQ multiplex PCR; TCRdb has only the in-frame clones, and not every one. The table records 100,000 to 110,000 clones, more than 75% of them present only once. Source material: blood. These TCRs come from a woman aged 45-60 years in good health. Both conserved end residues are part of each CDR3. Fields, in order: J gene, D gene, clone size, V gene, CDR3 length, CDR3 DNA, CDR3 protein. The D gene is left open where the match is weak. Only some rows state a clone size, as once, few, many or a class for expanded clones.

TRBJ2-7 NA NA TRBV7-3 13 TGTGCCAGCAGCTTAAACGGGGGCTACGAGCAGTACTTC CASSLNGGYEQYF
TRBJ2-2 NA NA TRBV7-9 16 TGTGCCAGCAGCTTTTTTTCACACCCGGGGGCCGGGGAGCTGTTTTTT CASSFFSHPGAGELFF
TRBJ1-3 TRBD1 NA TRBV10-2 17 TGCGCCAGCAGTCCAATGGGACAGTCTTCCTCTGGAAACACCATATATTTT CASSPMGQSSSGNTIYF
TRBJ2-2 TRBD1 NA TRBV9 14 TGTGCCAGCAGTATACAGGGGCGGACCGGGGAGCTGTTTTTT CASSIQGRTGELFF
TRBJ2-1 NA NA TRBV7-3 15 TGTGCCAGCAGCCCAGACAGGATTCCCTACAATGAGCAGTTCTTC CASSPDRIPYNEQFF
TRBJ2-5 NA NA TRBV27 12 TGTGCCAGCAGTTTTGTGGGAGAGACCCAGTACTTC CASSFVGETQYF
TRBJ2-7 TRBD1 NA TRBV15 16 TGTGCCACCAGCAGGGGACAGGGAAGGGGGTCCTACGAGCAGTACTTC CATSRGQGRGSYEQYF
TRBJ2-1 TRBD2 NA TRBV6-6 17 TGTGCCAGCAGTCCCCCGCCGGGGGAGGTAGCGGGAATGGGGCAGTTCTTC CASSPPPGEVAGMGQFF
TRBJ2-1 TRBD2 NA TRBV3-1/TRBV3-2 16 TGTGCCAGCAGCCAAGATTGGCTAGCGGTGGTAAATGAGCAGTTCTTC CASSQDWLAVVNEQFF
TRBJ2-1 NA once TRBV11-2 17 TGTGCCAGCAGCTTAGACCCCCAGCGGGGCGGGGGCGATGAGCAGTTCTTC CASSLDPQRGGGDEQFF